The entry below gives a single T cell receptor beta chain sequence along with its context. What it recognizes is unknown. The data belong to a study of T cell responses to AZD1222 COVID-19 vaccine. The germline gives CDR1 MNHEY, CDR2 SMNVEV (reference sequence). V was pared by 3 bases and J by 4 bases, with 19 bases between. This CDR3 is built from 17 residues. Whole-study results and caveats: Seropositive status at baseline applied to only a handful of AZD1222 recipients. The donor cohort was predominantly white British with a female majority, and clonal diversity may have been underestimated. Nearly half of spike-specific TCRs reportedly target variant regions that are unmutated in the B.1.351 and B.1.1.7 variants.

TCRdb's copy holds only in-frame clones and misses some; the assay was immunoSEQ multiplex PCR. The table lists about 160,000 clones, about 91% of them singletons. Sample: peripheral blood, taken on day 0 of MenACWY control vaccination. The gene calls are TRBV27 and TRBJ2-1; D is possibly TRBD2 (5 bases). This receptor was identified in an adult in good health. The CDR3 region has the DNA TGTGCCAGCAGTTTCTCCTTGGGAGAAATAGCATACAATGAGCAGTTCTTC. It yields the protein CASSFSLGEIAYNEQFF.